The clone carrying this T cell receptor beta chain was recorded at least ten times. Its antigen is as yet unknown. This sample stems from a study of neurological immune-mediated disorders. The authors made cDNA by 5'RACE with 10-nucleotide random UMIs. TCRdb re-called the 5' RACE reads with MiXCR, one entry per CDR3 protein. The table lists about 62,000 distinct CDR3 sequences, approximately 4.6% of them singletons, with less than 3.5% in the top ten. General study results and limits: HTLV-1-associated myelopathy had the most TCR clonal expansion, while multiple sclerosis had the least, a level that fell below healthy controls.

The V gene lost 2 bases and the J gene lost 7 bases, with 11 bases spanning the gap. Germline assignment: CDR1 SGHVS and CDR2 FQNEAQ. The CDR3 loop spans 13 amino acids. This chain uses TRBV7-8 with TRBJ1-1; the D is unclear. The sequencing sample was made of PBMCs. The source of this sequence is a woman between 50 and 59 years old with multiple sclerosis. For the CDR3, the DNA is TGTGCCAGCAGCTTACGGTTGTATGGTGAAGCTTTCTTT. It translates to CASSLRLYGEAFF.